The rows below give T cell receptor beta chains drawn from one sample of a study of cytomegalovirus exposure and HLA in healthy donors. Here immunoSEQ multiplex PCR was the method, and the copy in TCRdb shows in-frame clones only, minus some. Of 180,000 or so clones listed, roughly 80% were seen once; the top ten hold around 7.7%. The source material was PBMCs. The receptors shown here come from a woman between 35 and 50 years old in good health and CMV-seropositive. The CDR3 runs from the conserved cysteine through the conserved F or W. The D gene is left open where the match is weak. Some rows mark clone size as missing; the rest say once, few, many or name a class of expanded clone.

CDR3aa: CSSSLAFPYEQYF; CDR3nt: TGTTCCAGCAGCTTGGCCTTTCCCTACGAGCAGTACTTC; d_gene: .; abundance: few; v_gene: TRBV7-9; j_gene: TRBJ2-7; len: 13
CDR3aa: CASASGSGNTIYF; CDR3nt: TGTGCCAGCGCCTCGGGCTCTGGAAACACCATATATTTT; d_gene: .; abundance: once; v_gene: TRBV7-2; j_gene: TRBJ1-3; len: 13
CDR3aa: CASSKLGTGLYEQYF; CDR3nt: TGTGCCAGCAGCAAACTAGGAACGGGCCTCTACGAGCAGTACTTC; d_gene: .; abundance: .; v_gene: TRBV7-2; j_gene: TRBJ2-7; len: 15
CDR3aa: CATKGPEASGSEWRHEQYF; CDR3nt: TGCGCCACAAAAGGGCCGGAGGCTAGCGGGAGTGAGTGGCGGCACGAGCAGTACTTC; d_gene: TRBD2; abundance: few; v_gene: TRBV23-1; j_gene: TRBJ2-7; len: 19
CDR3aa: CASSSSGRVNEQFF; CDR3nt: TGCGCCAGCAGCAGTAGCGGGAGGGTAAATGAGCAGTTCTTC; d_gene: TRBD2; abundance: .; v_gene: TRBV5-1; j_gene: TRBJ2-1; len: 14
CDR3aa: CASSYPSGRQGRYTEAFF; CDR3nt: TGTGCCAGCAGTTACCCTAGCGGTCGACAGGGGAGGTACACTGAAGCTTTCTTT; d_gene: TRBD1; abundance: .; v_gene: TRBV27; j_gene: TRBJ1-1; len: 18
CDR3aa: CASSFLGQGTYEQYF; CDR3nt: TGTGCCAGCAGCTTCTTGGGACAGGGAACCTACGAGCAGTACTTC; d_gene: TRBD1; abundance: .; v_gene: TRBV7-2; j_gene: TRBJ2-7; len: 15
CDR3aa: CASSLGRRQGARSTEAFF; CDR3nt: TGTGCCAGCAGCTTAGGCCGTAGGCAGGGGGCAAGGAGCACTGAAGCTTTCTTT; d_gene: TRBD1; abundance: once; v_gene: TRBV13; j_gene: TRBJ1-1; len: 18
CDR3aa: CASSRQGGTGANVLTF; CDR3nt: TGTGCCAGCAGTCGACAGGGGGGGACTGGGGCCAACGTCCTGACTTTC; d_gene: TRBD1; abundance: .; v_gene: TRBV7-8; j_gene: TRBJ2-6; len: 16
CDR3aa: CASRPTGGGNTIYF; CDR3nt: TGTGCCAGCAGACCGACAGGGGGCGGGAACACCATATATTTT; d_gene: TRBD1; abundance: once; v_gene: TRBV6-1; j_gene: TRBJ1-3; len: 14
CDR3aa: CASSQGLVRGETQYF; CDR3nt: TGTGCCAGCAGCCAGGGACTAGTACGCGGGGAGACCCAGTACTTC; d_gene: TRBD2; abundance: .; v_gene: TRBV7-8; j_gene: TRBJ2-5; len: 15
CDR3aa: CASSSGWNYGYTF; CDR3nt: TGTGCCAGCAGCTCCGGGTGGAACTATGGCTACACCTTC; d_gene: .; abundance: .; v_gene: TRBV5-4; j_gene: TRBJ1-2; len: 13
CDR3aa: CASSSWTGITGELFF; CDR3nt: TGTGCCAGTAGTTCATGGACAGGGATCACCGGGGAGCTGTTTTTT; d_gene: TRBD1; abundance: .; v_gene: TRBV19; j_gene: TRBJ2-2; len: 15
CDR3aa: CASSPRVPMNTEAFF; CDR3nt: TGTGCCAGCAGCCCCAGGGTTCCCATGAACACTGAAGCTTTCTTT; d_gene: .; abundance: .; v_gene: TRBV28; j_gene: TRBJ1-1; len: 15
CDR3aa: CASSYSGDGAGEQFF; CDR3nt: TGTGCCAGCAGTTACTCAGGAGACGGCGCGGGTGAGCAGTTCTTC; d_gene: .; abundance: few; v_gene: TRBV6-5; j_gene: TRBJ2-1; len: 15
CDR3aa: CVSSIRWTSQGINEQFF; CDR3nt: TGTGTCAGCAGCATCCGTTGGACTAGTCAAGGCATTAATGAGCAGTTCTTC; d_gene: TRBD2; abundance: .; v_gene: TRBV4-2; j_gene: TRBJ2-1; len: 17
CDR3aa: CASALGGRGQETQYF; CDR3nt: TGTGCCAGCGCCCTAGGGGGCAGGGGCCAGGAGACCCAGTACTTC; d_gene: TRBD1; abundance: .; v_gene: TRBV6-5; j_gene: TRBJ2-5; len: 15
CDR3aa: CASSQGLQETQYF; CDR3nt: TGTGCCAGCAGCCAGGGACTTCAAGAGACCCAGTACTTC; d_gene: .; abundance: .; v_gene: TRBV14; j_gene: TRBJ2-5; len: 13
CDR3aa: CASRASGSYEQYF; CDR3nt: TGTGCCAGTAGGGCCAGCGGGAGTTACGAGCAGTACTTC; d_gene: TRBD2; abundance: .; v_gene: TRBV19; j_gene: TRBJ2-7; len: 13
CDR3aa: CASSKEKAAYEQYF; CDR3nt: TGTGCCAGTAGCAAGGAGAAGGCGGCCTACGAGCAGTACTTC; d_gene: .; abundance: few; v_gene: TRBV28; j_gene: TRBJ2-7; len: 14
CDR3aa: CASSFGSLAGGYNEQFF; CDR3nt: TGTGCCAGCAGCTTTGGGTCACTAGCGGGAGGATACAATGAGCAGTTCTTC; d_gene: TRBD2; abundance: .; v_gene: TRBV7-3; j_gene: TRBJ2-1; len: 17
CDR3aa: CASNPTGTGGSYGYTF; CDR3nt: TGTGCCAGCAACCCAACGGGCACGGGAGGGAGCTATGGCTACACCTTC; d_gene: .; abundance: once; v_gene: TRBV27; j_gene: TRBJ1-2; len: 16
CDR3aa: CASSDTSLLAGGLATQYF; CDR3nt: TGTGCCAGCAGTGACACATCTTTACTAGCGGGAGGGCTCGCTACGCAGTATTTT; d_gene: TRBD2; abundance: .; v_gene: TRBV6-1; j_gene: TRBJ2-3; len: 18
CDR3aa: CASSFPSSGTGGSGNTIYF; CDR3nt: TGTGCCAGCAGTTTCCCCTCTTCCGGGACAGGGGGCTCTGGAAACACCATATATTTT; d_gene: TRBD1; abundance: .; v_gene: TRBV28; j_gene: TRBJ1-3; len: 19
CDR3aa: CASSRGSEAFF; CDR3nt: TGTGCCAGCAGCAGGGGAAGTGAAGCTTTCTTT; d_gene: .; abundance: .; v_gene: TRBV28; j_gene: TRBJ1-1; len: 11
CDR3aa: CASSLRGQETQYF; CDR3nt: TGTGCCAGCAGCTTACGGGGGCAAGAGACCCAGTACTTC; d_gene: .; abundance: .; v_gene: TRBV11-1; j_gene: TRBJ2-5; len: 13
CDR3aa: CASSEVKLGTGPYEQYF; CDR3nt: TGTGCCAGCAGTGAAGTCAAACTAGGGACAGGGCCCTACGAGCAGTACTTC; d_gene: TRBD1; abundance: .; v_gene: TRBV6-1; j_gene: TRBJ2-7; len: 17
CDR3aa: CASNDAYGDTEAFF; CDR3nt: TGTGCCAGTAATGATGCGTACGGGGACACTGAAGCTTTCTTT; d_gene: .; abundance: .; v_gene: TRBV19; j_gene: TRBJ1-1; len: 14
CDR3aa: CAWSVRYEQYF; CDR3nt: TGTGCCTGGAGTGTACGGTACGAGCAGTACTTC; d_gene: .; abundance: .; v_gene: TRBV30; j_gene: TRBJ2-7; len: 11
CDR3aa: CASSLLASSYEQYF; CDR3nt: TGTGCCAGCAGCTTACTGGCTTCTTCCTACGAGCAGTACTTC; d_gene: .; abundance: few; v_gene: TRBV11-2; j_gene: TRBJ2-7; len: 14